The T cell receptor (beta chain) described here comes from a study of response to subunit inactivated influenza vaccine. Broader study findings: The authors suggested that few new T cells are recruited per seasonal influenza vaccination.

Germline CDR1 reads SGHAT; CDR2 reads FQNNGV. The CDR3 has 14 residues. Trimming cost V 5 bases and J 7 bases, with 15 bases left between them. One entry per CDR3 protein, called by TCRdb with MiXCR from the RT-PCR reads. The sample contains about 650,000 distinct CDR3 sequences, approximately 15% of which appear only once. In the case of this clonotype: Its target is not known.

The sample here was PBMCs from blood, taken 12 days after vaccination. This chain joins TRBV11-2 and TRBJ2-1; D is perhaps TRBD2 (5 bases). The source of this sequence is a man aged 50-59 years who received an inactivated influenza vaccine. The CDR3 bases are TGTGCCAGCAGCCTTGTAGGGAGTTTAAATGAGCAGTTCTTC. Protein product: CASSLVGSLNEQFF.